This TCR beta chain derives from a study of T cells in Graves' hyperthyroidism and ophthalmopathy. Findings and caveats of the study: In the blood, most expanded thyroid clonotypes above 0.001 appeared as well. Ophthalmopathy, which appeared later, was predicted by the model a median about 6 months before onset.

Concerning this clonotype: Its antigen is not identified.

The germline V gene has CDR1 LNHNV and CDR2 YYDKDF (reference sequence). The CDR3 length is 13 residues. V was clipped by 4 bases and J by 11 bases, with 17 bases between them. Template material for amplifying TCR beta CDR3 regions consisted of RNA transcripts. During a first-round RT-PCR of the TCR CDR3, the HTBI primer set was used. TCRdb analysed the multiplex PCR reads with MiXCR anew, one entry per CDR3 protein. The table shows about 300,000 distinct CDR3 sequences, with roughly 13% occurring only once. The sequenced material came from blood. The TCR was taken from a woman between 40 and 50 years old with Graves' hyperthyroidism. The chain joins TRBV15 to TRBJ1-1, with D possibly TRBD1 on 5 matching bases. CDR3 nucleotide sequence: TGTGCCACCAGCACCTATCGGGGACTGAGGGCTTTCTTT. As protein: CATSTYRGLRAFF.